This T cell receptor beta chain was profiled in a study of breast tumors, draining lymph nodes, adjacent tissues. Study-level findings and limits: Compared with lymph nodes, tumors were less diverse; compared with nontumor tissue, more.

CDR1 and CDR2 (germline): SGHTA, FQGTGA. The CDR3 runs to 15 residues. Trimming stripped 3 bases from V and 5 bases from J, with 17 bases between. Within the sample, this clonotype is medium-sized (0.01 to 0.1%). The antigen remains undetermined. TCRdb fed the multiplex PCR reads into MiXCR, producing one record per CDR3 protein. This sample has 12,000 to 15,000 distinct CDR3 sequences; 55% occur once, and the top ten carry 30% to 35%. This receptor was obtained from a female donor with breast cancer. Some clones in this sample may be carry-over from other donors' samples. The specimen was tumor-adjacent breast tissue. The chain joins TRBV7-3 to TRBJ2-7; TRBD1 is a possible D gene (6 bases). CDR3 coding DNA: TGTGCCAGCAGCTTCAACAGGGCCACTAGGAACGAGCAGTACTTC. Translated: CASSFNRATRNEQYF.